This T cell receptor beta chain was recorded in a study of CD8+CD57+ T cells in acquired aplastic anemia (dated by TCRdb to 2016 to 2018). Describing the broader study: DNA extracted from sorted CD4+ and CD8+ cells had a mean of around 3 ug, with a range of roughly 0.18 to 27.4 ug. CD8+CD57+ expansion was defined as frequency above the mean frequency observed in healthy subjects.

Patients chosen for sequencing had shown expansion of CD8+CD57+ cells by flow cytometry. Every patient had a diagnosis of severe acquired aplastic anemia based on International Study of Aplastic Anemia and Agranulocytosis and Camitta criteria. No therapy had been received by the patients at the time of blood sampling. The study deep-sequenced TCR repertoires of sorted CD4+ and CD8+ blood T cells from severe aplastic anemia patients and healthy subjects. Patients were enrolled under clinicaltrials.gov protocols 00001620, 01623167, 00001397, 00071045, 00081523 and 00961064 in the USA. Ficoll-Paque density gradient centrifugation was used to isolate peripheral blood mononuclear cells. Before DNA was extracted, CD4+ and CD8+ T cells were sorted using either FACS or magnetic beads. TCR beta VDJ combination and CDR3 sequence profiling used genomic DNA as the template. An Illumina HiSeq 2000 was used for TCR repertoire sequencing. For the original study's pipeline: TRBV/TRBJ rearrangement plots, CDR3 size and DJ length profiles, and Simpson's diversity index were used to assess repertoires. Whichever DNA sequence was most abundant in the deep sequencing data was defined as the immunodominant clone. CDR3 amino acid sequences were screened for sharing across subjects and compared with published repertoires and the VDJdb database. The raw public data were reprocessed by TCRdb itself: fastp quality trimming at Q25, MiXCR clonotype calling, in-frame beta chains only. Each CDR3 protein appears once, grouped with its most common genes and DNA. These V and J calls are TCRdb output, not the study's own analysis. This sample holds about 160,000 distinct CDR3 sequences; 71% were observed only once. 45% to 60% of the sample rests with the top ten.

Results and caveats for the whole study, not just this receptor: No significant difference in CD8+ Simpson's diversity was found between patients and healthy controls (P=0.060). Roughly 31 CD8+ CDR3 sequences were shared between patients and controls but appeared highly expressed in patients and within their immunodominant clones.

This clonotype was counted many times. What antigen it recognizes has not been identified. There are no base qualities to consult, and no much larger clone falls within one base. This TCR was sampled from a human donor with aplastic anemia. Sequencing was done on a sample of sorted CD4+, CD8+, or CD8+CD57+ T cells (not recorded which) from PBMCs.

The base sequence is TGTGCCAGCAGTGAAAAGACTGACTACACCGGGGAGCTGTTTTTT. Its translation reads: CASSEKTDYTGELFF. The V and J segments used are TRBV6-4 and TRBJ2-2, with no reliable assignment of the D segment. The CDR3 has 15 amino acids, counting the end cysteine and phenylalanine. Only the CDR3 portion is preserved as DNA: 45 bases, with reading frame beginning at the first base. The germline V gene encodes CDR1 MRHNA and CDR2 SNTAGT. Trimming costs V 3 bases and J 3 bases, and their ends lie 11 bases apart.